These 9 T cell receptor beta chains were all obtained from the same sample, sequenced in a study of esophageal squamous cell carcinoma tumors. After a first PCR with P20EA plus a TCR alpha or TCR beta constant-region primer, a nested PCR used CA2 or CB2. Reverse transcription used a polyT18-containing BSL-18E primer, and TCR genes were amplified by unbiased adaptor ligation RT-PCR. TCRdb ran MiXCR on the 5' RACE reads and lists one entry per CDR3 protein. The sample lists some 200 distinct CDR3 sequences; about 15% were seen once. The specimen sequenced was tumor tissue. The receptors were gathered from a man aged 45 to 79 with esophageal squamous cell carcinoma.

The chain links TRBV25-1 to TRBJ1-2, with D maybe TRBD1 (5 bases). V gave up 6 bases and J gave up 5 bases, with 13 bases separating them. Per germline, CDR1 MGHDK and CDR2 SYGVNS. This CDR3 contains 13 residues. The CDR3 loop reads CASRSSTAYGYTF. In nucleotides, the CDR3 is TGTGCCAGCAGGTCCTCGACAGCATATGGCTACACCTTC.

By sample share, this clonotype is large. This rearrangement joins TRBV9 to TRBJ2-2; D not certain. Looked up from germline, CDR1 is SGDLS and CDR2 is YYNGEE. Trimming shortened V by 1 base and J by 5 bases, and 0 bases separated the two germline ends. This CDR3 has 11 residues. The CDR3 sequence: CASSVTGELFF. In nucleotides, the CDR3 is TGTGCCAGCAGCGTAACCGGGGAGCTGTTTTTT.

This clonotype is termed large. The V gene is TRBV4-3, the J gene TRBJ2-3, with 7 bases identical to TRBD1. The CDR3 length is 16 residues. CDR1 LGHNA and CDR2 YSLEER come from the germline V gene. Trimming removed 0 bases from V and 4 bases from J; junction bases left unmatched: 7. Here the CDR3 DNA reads TGCGCCAGCAGCCAAGATACGACAGGGTCCCCAGATACGCAGTATTTT. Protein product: CASSQDTTGSPDTQYF.

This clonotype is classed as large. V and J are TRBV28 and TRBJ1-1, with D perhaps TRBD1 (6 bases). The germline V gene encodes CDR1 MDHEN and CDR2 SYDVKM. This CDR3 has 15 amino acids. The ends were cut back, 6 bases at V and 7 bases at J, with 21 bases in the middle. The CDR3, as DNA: TGTGCCAGCAGGTTTGGGGGGGCCGAGTCCCATGAAGCTTTCTTT. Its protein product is CASRFGGAESHEAFF.

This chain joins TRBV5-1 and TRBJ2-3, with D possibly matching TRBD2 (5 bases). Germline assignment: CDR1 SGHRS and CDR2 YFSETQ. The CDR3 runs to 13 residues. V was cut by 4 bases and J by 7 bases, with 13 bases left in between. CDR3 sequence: CASSPPASYTQYF. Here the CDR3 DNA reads TGCGCCAGCAGCCCCCCGGCTAGCTATACGCAGTATTTT.

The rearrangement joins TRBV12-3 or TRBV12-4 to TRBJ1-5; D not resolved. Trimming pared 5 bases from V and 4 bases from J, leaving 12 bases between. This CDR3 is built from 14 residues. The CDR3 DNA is TGTGCCAGCAGTACAGAGGTGCAGAATCAGCCCCAGCATTTT. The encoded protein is CASSTEVQNQPQHF.

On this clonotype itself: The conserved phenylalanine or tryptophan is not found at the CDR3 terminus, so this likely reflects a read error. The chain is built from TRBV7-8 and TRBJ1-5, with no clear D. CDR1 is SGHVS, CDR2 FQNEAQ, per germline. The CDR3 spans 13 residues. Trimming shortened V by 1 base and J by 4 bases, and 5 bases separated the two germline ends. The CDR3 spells CASSLVFNQPQHC. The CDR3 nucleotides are TGTGCCAGCAGCTTAGTATTTAATCAGCCCCAGCATTGT.

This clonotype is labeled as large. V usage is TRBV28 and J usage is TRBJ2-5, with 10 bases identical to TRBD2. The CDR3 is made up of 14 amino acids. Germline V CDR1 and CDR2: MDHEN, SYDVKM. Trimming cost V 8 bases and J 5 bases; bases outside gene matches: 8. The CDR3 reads CASQLAGVGETQYF. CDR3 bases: TGTGCCAGCCAGCTAGCGGGAGTTGGGGAGACCCAGTACTTC.

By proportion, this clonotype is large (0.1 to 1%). As DNA, the CDR3 is TGTGCCAGCAGCGTGAGCTCCTACGAGCAGTACTTC. This translates into CASSVSSYEQYF. The chain joins TRBV3-1 to TRBJ2-7; no clear D gene. Germline V gene data show CDR1 as LGHDT and CDR2 as YNNKEL (reference sequence). CDR3 length: 12 residues. V lost 5 bases and J 0 bases, leaving 5 bases between the germline ends.